This TCR beta chain comes out of a study of T cells in Graves' hyperthyroidism and ophthalmopathy (dated by TCRdb to between 2017 and 2020). Study-wide context: Peripheral blood samples were taken at initial diagnosis, before any treatment was given. To identify distinguishing TCR V-J signatures, a discovery cohort of some 100 patients was used, comprising 43 with Graves' ophthalmopathy and around 60 with stable Graves' hyperthyroidism. Prospective prediction of ophthalmopathy was tested in an independent validation cohort of 18 to 20 hyperthyroidism patients and roughly 16 patients who later progressed to ophthalmopathy. For training and testing, the 100 patients in the discovery cohort were randomly divided in a 7:3 ratio. Thyroid tissue and blood T-cell repertoires from about six Graves' hyperthyroidism patients were also compared in the study. Following sampling, methimazole starting at 30 mg daily was given to hyperthyroidism patients, and high-dose intravenous methylprednisolone was given to ophthalmopathy patients. According to the paper, TCR Vbeta CDR3 sequencing was carried out on 135 peripheral blood samples, which came from approximately 43 ophthalmopathy, approximately 72 hyperthyroidism and roughly 17 progressor patients. Study-wide conclusions, independent of this receptor: Sample size was not statistically predetermined, and investigators were not blinded to group allocation. Most expanded thyroid clonotypes (frequency above 0.001) were also found in blood, which suggests that blood repertoires may mirror thyroid immune responses. Ophthalmopathy was separated from stable hyperthyroidism by a 13 V-J signature model, with roughly 88% sensitivity and about 81% specificity obtained in cross-validation and 80%/75% obtained in testing. In validation, the model predicted progression to ophthalmopathy a median of roughly 6.1 months before onset, with roughly 70% sensitivity and 72.22% specificity.

CDR1 is given as MNHEY and CDR2 as SVGEGT, both from the germline V gene. V sheds 2 bases and J sheds 2 bases, leaving 4 bases between their ends. The CDR3 numbers 13 residues from cysteine through phenylalanine. Of the read, only the CDR3 DNA is kept; its 39 bases are in frame from base 1. Stable Graves' hyperthyroidism was defined as no progression to ophthalmopathy during 18 months of follow-up. Hyperthyroidism patients were newly diagnosed, with disease duration under 2 months, and aged 18 to 65 years. Any patient with an uncontrolled infection, another autoimmune disease, pregnancy or lactation was excluded. Diagnoses relied on clinical symptoms, serum thyroxine and TRAb, thyroid ultrasound and orbital computed tomography. Ficoll-Paque density gradient centrifugation was used to isolate PBMCs from approximately 11 ml of fresh peripheral blood. Total RNA was extracted with Trizol reagent, and quality was checked on an Agilent 2100 Bioanalyzer.

TCR beta CDR3 regions were amplified from RNA transcripts. A first-round RT-PCR of the TCR CDR3 used the HTBI primer set with the Qiagen OneStep RT-PCR kit. Libraries were constructed in a second round of multiplex PCR, after which size selection and purification were performed. Libraries were sequenced paired-end with 100 bp reads on an Illumina HiSeq2000. Per the authors' processing: SOAPnuke was used to process the raw data, removing reads that contained adapters or uncalled bases, had a mean Phred below 15, or lacked an exact match to the constant primer or identifier. High-quality paired reads were merged with COPE v1.2.5, and unique nucleotide sequences were defined as clonotypes. Clonotypes were aligned to IMGT TRBV, TRBD and TRBJ reference segments using MiTCR v1.1. Analysis was restricted to V-J combinations with a frequency above 0.0001, which covered roughly 99% of repertoires. A TCS score was defined as the ratio of F50 (clonal expansion) to E x V (chaos), with BLOSUM62-based TCRdist applied between CDR3 peptides within each V-J. Welch's t-statistics and random forest reduced roughly 540 V-J features to about 13, which were used in a naive Bayes classifier (R e1071). TCRdb cleaned the public reads at Q25 with fastp, built clones with MiXCR and kept in-frame beta chains. Every distinct CDR3 protein forms one entry, paired with its most common genes and DNA. TCRdb's processing, not the study's, gives the V and J calls here. This sample comprises 300,000 to 450,000 distinct CDR3 sequences, approximately 14% of them detected only once. In total, the top ten clones hold roughly 9.6% of the sample.

Note on this clonotype: Its antigen is unknown. No base qualities exist here, and no much larger clone lies one base off it.

The clonotype originates from a woman aged 55-70 years with Graves' hyperthyroidism. Sample: blood. The sequence links TRBV6-2 or TRBV6-3 to TRBJ1-3; no confident D gene assignment can be made. The CDR3 region: CASSYAPGNTIYF. Read as DNA, the sequence is TGTGCCAGCAGTTACGCGCCTGGAAACACCATATATTTT.